This T cell receptor beta chain was recovered during a study of breast tumors, draining lymph nodes, adjacent tissues. Study-wide points: Compared with lymph nodes, tumors were less diverse; compared with nontumor tissue, more. Data only fit, rather than demonstrated, lymph node origin of most tumor T cells.

The V end lost 11 bases, the J end lost 2 bases, and 15 bases lay between the germline ends. Germline V gives CDR1 MNHEY, CDR2 SVGAGI. There are 13 residues in the CDR3. TCRdb reprocessed the multiplex PCR reads with MiXCR, giving one entry per CDR3 protein. This sample yields over 200,000 distinct CDR3 sequences, of which under 40% are seen a single time; about 3.9% belongs to the top ten. This clonotype has a handful of counts. The antigen is undetermined. Axillary draining lymph nodes of breast cancer patients supplied the node samples. The gene calls are TRBV6-5 and TRBJ2-5; a weak D match, TRBD2 (6 bases). The sequencing input was axillary lymph node tissue. This TCR derives from a female donor with breast cancer. Some clones in this sample may be carry-over from other donors' samples. The DNA for the CDR3 is TGTGCCGCCCCGCCGGGGGTTCAAGAGACCCAGTACTTC. Protein: CAAPPGVQETQYF.